A selection of T cell receptor beta chains follows, all from one sample in a study of memory B cells and T cells in multiple sclerosis. Sequencing was performed with immunoSEQ multiplex PCR; in TCRdb, only in-frame clones are kept and a portion is missing. The sample lists about 660 clones; nearly 80% were seen once. The source material was brain tissue. All receptors come from a human donor with multiple sclerosis. Each CDR3 is given with its conserved first and last residue. The D gene is left open where the match is weak. Where a row states a size, it is once, few, many or the class of an expanded clone; other rows omit it.

TRBD2 - TRBJ2-1 TRBV5-1 TGCGCCAGCAGCTTGGGACTAGCGGATTACAATGAGCAGTTCTTC CASSLGLADYNEQFF
- - TRBJ2-5 TRBV7-9 TGTGCCAGCAGCGAGTCAATGGGCTCGGAGACCCAGTACTTC CASSESMGSETQYF
- once TRBJ1-5 TRBV6-1 TGTGCCAGCACCCTAGGCGGGAATCAGCATTTT CASTLGGNQHF
TRBD2 - TRBJ2-5 TRBV7-6 TGTGCCAGCCCCCCTTGGGGGGGGCAAGAGACCCAGTACTTC CASPPWGGQETQYF
TRBD1 - TRBJ1-2 TRBV5-1 TGCGCCAGCAGCTTGGAGGACAGGGGGCACTATGGCTACACCTTC CASSLEDRGHYGYTF
TRBD2 - TRBJ2-7 TRBV6-5 TGTGCCAGCAGTGAGTTAGCGGGGTTCTACGAGCAGTACTTC CASSELAGFYEQYF
- - TRBJ1-2 TRBV28 TGTGCCACCCTTCTTGGTCAGGTTACAATTGGCTACACCTTC CATLLGQVTIGYTF
TRBD2 - TRBJ2-1 TRBV29-1 TGCAGCGCACAGCGGGGGGCTTACAATGAGCAGTTCTTC CSAQRGAYNEQFF
- - TRBJ2-1 TRBV27 TGTGCCAGCAGTGCCCGGGGAGATCACCCCCTCCACAATGAGCAGTTCTTC CASSARGDHPLHNEQFF
- - TRBJ1-2 TRBV4-1 TGCGCCAGCAGCCAAGGCAGCCCGCTCGACAAATATGGCTACACCTTC CASSQGSPLDKYGYTF
TRBD2 - TRBJ2-5 TRBV4-2 TGTGCCAGCAGCCATCGGGGACTAGCAGGCCAAGAGACCCAGTACTTC CASSHRGLAGQETQYF
- - TRBJ1-5 TRBV6-9 TGTGCCAGCAGTTATGAGGGAGCCTCCAATCAGCCCCAGCATTTT CASSYEGASNQPQHF
- - TRBJ1-6 TRBV10-3 TGTGCCATCAGTGGGTCAGATAGTAATTCACCCCTCCACTTT CAISGSDSNSPLHF
- - TRBJ1-5 TRBV11-2 TGTGCCAGCAGCTTAGGGAGCCGAGGACAGCCCCAGCATTTT CASSLGSRGQPQHF
TRBD1 - TRBJ2-2 TRBV5-6 TGTGCCAGCAGCTACCGGGACAGGGACGCCGGGGAGCTGTTTTTT CASSYRDRDAGELFF
TRBD1 - TRBJ1-5 TRBV5-5 TGTGCCAGCAGCTACGGGACAGGGGATCAGCCCCAGCATTTT CASSYGTGDQPQHF
- few TRBJ2-7 TRBV15 TGTGCCACCAGCAGAGATCGAGGGCAACCGCTCTACGAGCAGTACTTC CATSRDRGQPLYEQYF
TRBD2 - TRBJ2-1 TRBV9 TGTGCCAGCAGCGTAGGGGTTCCAGCGGGAGTACACAATGAGCAGTTCTTC CASSVGVPAGVHNEQFF
TRBD1 - TRBJ2-7 TRBV6-5 TGTGCCAGCAGTCCTCCCGGCAGGGGGTCGTACGAGCAGTACTTC CASSPPGRGSYEQYF
TRBD1 - TRBJ2-3 TRBV10-1 TGCGCCCCCGACCCCGACAGGGACCTCGCAGATACGCAGTATTTT CAPDPDRDLADTQYF
- - TRBJ2-1 TRBV29-1 TGCAGCGTTGCAGGCAGGGTAAGCAATGAGCAGTTCTTC CSVAGRVSNEQFF
- - TRBJ1-1 TRBV27 TGTGCCAGCAGTTTATTTAGGAACACTGAAGCTTTCTTT CASSLFRNTEAFF
TRBD1 few TRBJ1-2 TRBV27 TGTGCCAGCAGTTTATCACAGGGGAACTATGGCTACACCTTC CASSLSQGNYGYTF
- - TRBJ2-7 TRBV14 TGTGCCAGCAGCCAAGATCTAGTGAGGCGTATAGAGTTC CASSQDLVRRIEF